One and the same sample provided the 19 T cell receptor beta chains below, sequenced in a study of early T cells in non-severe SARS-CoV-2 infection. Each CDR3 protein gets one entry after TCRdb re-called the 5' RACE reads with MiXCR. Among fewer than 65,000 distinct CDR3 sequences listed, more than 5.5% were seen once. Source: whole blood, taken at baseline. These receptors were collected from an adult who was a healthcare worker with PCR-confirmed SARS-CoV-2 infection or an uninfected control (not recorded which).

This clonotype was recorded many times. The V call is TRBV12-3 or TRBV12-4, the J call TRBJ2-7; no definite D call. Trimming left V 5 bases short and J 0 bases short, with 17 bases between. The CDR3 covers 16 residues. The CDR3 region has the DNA TGTGCCAGCAGTAGAAAAGGCGCAACAACCTCCTACGAGCAGTACTTC. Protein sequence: CASSRKGATTSYEQYF.

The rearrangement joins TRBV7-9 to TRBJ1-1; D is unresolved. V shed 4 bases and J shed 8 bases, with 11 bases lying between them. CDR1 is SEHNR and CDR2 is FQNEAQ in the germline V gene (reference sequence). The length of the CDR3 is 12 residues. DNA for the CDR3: TGTGCCAGCAGCTCTATTTTCGGGGAAGCTTTCTTT. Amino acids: CASSSIFGEAFF.

The CDR3: CASSPSRTGNEKLFF. CDR3 coding DNA: TGTGCCAGCTCACCGTCCAGGACGGGAAATGAAAAACTGTTTTTT. The gene calls are TRBV18 and TRBJ1-4, with D hard to call. Germline-derived CDR1 and CDR2 are KGHSH and LQKENI. This CDR3 spans 15 amino acids. V was shortened by 3 bases and J by 5 bases, with 13 bases between the two germline ends.

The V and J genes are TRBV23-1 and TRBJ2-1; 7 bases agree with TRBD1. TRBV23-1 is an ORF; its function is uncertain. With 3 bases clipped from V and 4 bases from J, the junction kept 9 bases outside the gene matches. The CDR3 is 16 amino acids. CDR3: CASSHLGTEKYNEQFF. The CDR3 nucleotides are TGCGCCAGCAGTCATCTCGGGACAGAGAAGTACAATGAGCAGTTCTTC.

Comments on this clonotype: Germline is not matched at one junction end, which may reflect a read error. CDR3 sequence: CSSSDQTGIEDEQYF. CDR3 coding DNA: TGCTCCAGCAGTGACCAGACAGGGATTGAAGACGAGCAGTACTTC. The rearrangement uses TRBV10-2 and TRBJ2-7; 7 bases line up with TRBD1. This CDR3 spans 15 amino acids. CDR1 is WSHSY and CDR2 is SAAADI in the germline V gene.

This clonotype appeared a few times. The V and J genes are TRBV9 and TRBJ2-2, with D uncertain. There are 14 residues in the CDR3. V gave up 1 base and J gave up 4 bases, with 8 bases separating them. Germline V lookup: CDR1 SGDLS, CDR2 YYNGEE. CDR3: CASSVTPSTGELFF. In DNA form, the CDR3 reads TGTGCCAGCAGCGTAACCCCTTCCACCGGGGAGCTGTTTTTT.

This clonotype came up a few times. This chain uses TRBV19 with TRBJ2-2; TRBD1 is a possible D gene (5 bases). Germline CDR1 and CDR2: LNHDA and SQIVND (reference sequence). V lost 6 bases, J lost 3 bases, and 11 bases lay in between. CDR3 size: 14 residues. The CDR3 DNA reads TGTGCCAGTAGGGCCTACAGGCACACCGGGGAGCTGTTTTTT. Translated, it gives CASRAYRHTGELFF.

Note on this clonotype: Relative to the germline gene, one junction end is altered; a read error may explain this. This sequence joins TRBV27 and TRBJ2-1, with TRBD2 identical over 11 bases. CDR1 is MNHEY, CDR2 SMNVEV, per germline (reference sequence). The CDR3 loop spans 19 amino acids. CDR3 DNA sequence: TGTGCCGGCAGTCTCCGCCCCCTTAGGACTAGCGGGTCCTACAATGAGCAGTTCTTC. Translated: CAGSLRPLRTSGSYNEQFF.

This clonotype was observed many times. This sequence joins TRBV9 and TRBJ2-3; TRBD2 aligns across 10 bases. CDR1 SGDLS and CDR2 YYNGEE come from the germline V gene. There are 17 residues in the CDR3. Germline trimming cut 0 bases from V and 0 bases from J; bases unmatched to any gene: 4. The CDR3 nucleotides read TGTGCCAGCAGCGTAGAGATAGCGGGAGGCAGCACAGATACGCAGTATTTT. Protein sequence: CASSVEIAGGSTDTQYF.

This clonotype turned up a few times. In DNA, the CDR3 is TGTGCCAGCAGTTCGGGACTAGGCACAGATACGCAGTATTTT. It yields the protein CASSSGLGTDTQYF. The V call is TRBV2, the J call TRBJ2-3, with TRBD2 matching over 8 bases. The V gene end was trimmed by 5 bases and the J gene end by 1 base; junction bases not matched to a gene: 2. This CDR3 region has 14 residues. The germline gives CDR1 SNHLY, CDR2 FYNNEI.

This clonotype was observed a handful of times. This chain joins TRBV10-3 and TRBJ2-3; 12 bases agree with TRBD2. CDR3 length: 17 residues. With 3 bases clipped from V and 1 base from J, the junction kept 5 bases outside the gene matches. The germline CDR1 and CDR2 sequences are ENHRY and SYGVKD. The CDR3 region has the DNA TGTGCCATCAGTGATCGTAGGACTAGCGGGGGCACAGATACGCAGTATTTT. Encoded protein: CAISDRRTSGGTDTQYF.

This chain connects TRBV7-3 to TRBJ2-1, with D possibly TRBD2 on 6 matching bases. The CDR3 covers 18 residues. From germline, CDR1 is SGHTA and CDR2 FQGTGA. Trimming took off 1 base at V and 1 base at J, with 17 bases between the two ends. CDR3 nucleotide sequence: TGTGCCAGCAGCTTAAGCGTCCTAGCAGGGAGGTCCTACAATGAGCAGTTCTTC. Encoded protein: CASSLSVLAGRSYNEQFF.

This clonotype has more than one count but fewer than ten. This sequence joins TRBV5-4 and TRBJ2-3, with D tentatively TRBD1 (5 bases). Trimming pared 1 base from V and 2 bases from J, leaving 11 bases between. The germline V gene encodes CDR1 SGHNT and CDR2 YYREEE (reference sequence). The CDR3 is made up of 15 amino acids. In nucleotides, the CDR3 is TGTGCCAGCAGCTTGAGGGGCAGGGACACAGATACGCAGTATTTT. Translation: CASSLRGRDTDTQYF. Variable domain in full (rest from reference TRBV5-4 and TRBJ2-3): ETGVTQSPTHLIKTRGQQVTLRCSSQSGHNTVSWYQQALGQGPQFIFQYYREEENGRGNFPPRFSGLQFPNYSSELNVNALELDDSALYLCASSLRGRDTDTQYFGPGTRLTVL.

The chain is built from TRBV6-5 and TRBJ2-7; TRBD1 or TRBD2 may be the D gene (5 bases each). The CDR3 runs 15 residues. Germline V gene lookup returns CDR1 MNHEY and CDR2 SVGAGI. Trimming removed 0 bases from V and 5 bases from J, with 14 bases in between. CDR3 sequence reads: CASSYSTASRDEQYF. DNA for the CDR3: TGTGCCAGCAGTTACTCGACTGCTAGCAGGGACGAGCAGTACTTC.

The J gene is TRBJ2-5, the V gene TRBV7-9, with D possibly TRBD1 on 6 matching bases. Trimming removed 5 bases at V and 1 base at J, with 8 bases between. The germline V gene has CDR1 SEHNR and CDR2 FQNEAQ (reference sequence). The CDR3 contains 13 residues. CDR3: CASSKTGQETQYF. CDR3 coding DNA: TGTGCCAGCAGCAAGACAGGCCAAGAGACCCAGTACTTC.

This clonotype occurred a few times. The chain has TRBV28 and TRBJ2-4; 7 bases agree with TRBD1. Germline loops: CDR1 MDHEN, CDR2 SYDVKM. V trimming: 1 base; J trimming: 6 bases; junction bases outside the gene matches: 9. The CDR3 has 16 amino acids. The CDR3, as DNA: TGTGCCAGCAGTTTATTGACAGGGATTGTGGGAAACATTCAGTACTTC. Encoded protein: CASSLLTGIVGNIQYF.

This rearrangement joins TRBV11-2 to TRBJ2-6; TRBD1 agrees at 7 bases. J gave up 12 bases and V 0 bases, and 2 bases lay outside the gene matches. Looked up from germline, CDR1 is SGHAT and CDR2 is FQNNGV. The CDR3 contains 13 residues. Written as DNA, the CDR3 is TGTGCCAGCAGCTTAGAAGGGGGCCTCGTCCTGACTTTC. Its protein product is CASSLEGGLVLTF.

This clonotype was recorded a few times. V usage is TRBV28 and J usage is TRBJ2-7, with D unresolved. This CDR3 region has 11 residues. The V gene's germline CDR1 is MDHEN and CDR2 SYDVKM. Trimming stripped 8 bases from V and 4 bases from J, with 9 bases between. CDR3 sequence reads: CASLDLYEQYF. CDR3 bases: TGTGCCAGCCTCGACCTTTACGAGCAGTACTTC.

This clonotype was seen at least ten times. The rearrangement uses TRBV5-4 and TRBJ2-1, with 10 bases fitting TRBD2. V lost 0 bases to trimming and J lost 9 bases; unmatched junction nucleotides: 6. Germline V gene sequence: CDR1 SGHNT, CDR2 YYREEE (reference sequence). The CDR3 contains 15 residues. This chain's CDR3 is CASSLASSGSTEQFF. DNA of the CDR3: TGTGCCAGCAGCTTGGCTTCTAGCGGGAGTACTGAGCAGTTCTTC.